This T cell receptor beta chain was sequenced during a study of blood T cell repertoires in COVID-19. Turning to the study itself: Sources were T cells, B-cell-depleted T cells, or PBMCs; the material itself was cDNA or gDNA.

Data came from immunoSEQ multiplex PCR; TCRdb stores just in-frame clones and leaves some out. The table lists about 130,000 clones, more than 75% of them singletons. The germline V gene encodes CDR1 SQVTM and CDR2 ANQGSEA. The CDR3 loop spans 16 amino acids. With 5 bases clipped from V and 0 bases from J, the junction kept 12 bases outside the gene matches. This clone came up once. The source of this sequence is a man aged 50 to 59 with active COVID-19. The V and J genes are TRBV29-1 and TRBJ2-7; TRBD2 matches 8 bases. Material: peripheral blood. The CDR3 region has the DNA TGCAGCGTTTCCTCCCCGGGGGGGAGAAGCTCCTACGAGCAGTACTTC. Translated: CSVSSPGGRSSYEQYF.